A selection of T cell receptor beta chains follows, all from one sample in a study of T cell responses to AZD1222 COVID-19 vaccine. Sequencing used immunoSEQ multiplex PCR; TCRdb keeps in-frame clones, though not all of them. The sample includes 120,000 to 150,000 clones, 85% to 95% seen only once; the top ten take roughly 2%. The sample here was peripheral blood, taken on day 0 of AZD1222 vaccination. These receptors were taken from an adult in good health. Each CDR3 is given with its conserved first and last residue. The D gene is left open where the match is weak. Size is stated for part of the rows, as once, few or many counts, or as a class when the clone is expanded.

J gene	D gene	clone size	V gene	CDR3 protein	CDR3 DNA
TRBJ1-3	NA	NA	TRBV9	CASSGDTIYF	TGTGCCAGCTCGGGGGACACCATATATTTT
TRBJ1-5	NA	NA	TRBV7-8	CASSFLLDQPQHF	TGTGCCAGCAGCTTTTTGCTTGATCAGCCCCAGCATTTT
TRBJ2-3	TRBD1	NA	TRBV19	CASSMVRTGTRTDTQYF	TGTGCCAGTAGTATGGTTCGGACAGGGACTCGCACAGATACGCAGTATTTT
TRBJ1-1	TRBD1	NA	TRBV19	CASSMIRGEGAITEAFF	TGTGCCAGTAGTATGATAAGGGGTGAGGGGGCGATCACTGAAGCTTTCTTT
TRBJ1-2	NA	once	TRBV5-8	CASSFPGPYGYTF	TGTGCCAGCAGCTTTCCAGGACCCTATGGCTACACCTTC
TRBJ2-2	NA	NA	TRBV3-1/TRBV3-2	CASSPRDGANTGELFF	TGTGCCAGCAGCCCCCGGGACGGAGCGAACACCGGGGAGCTGTTTTTT
TRBJ2-1	NA	NA	TRBV5-1	CASSLGASHTEYNEQFF	TGCGCCAGCAGCTTGGGGGCTAGCCATACAGAATACAATGAGCAGTTCTTC
TRBJ2-7	TRBD1	NA	TRBV9	CASSVGTGVSYEQYF	TGTGCCAGCAGCGTAGGGACAGGCGTCTCCTACGAGCAGTACTTC
TRBJ1-3	NA	NA	TRBV9	CASSATQELGNTIYF	TGTGCCAGCAGCGCCACCCAGGAGTTAGGAAACACCATATATTTT
TRBJ2-1	NA	once	TRBV1	CTSSQAGTSGIYNEQFF	TGCACCAGCAGCCAAGCAGGGACTAGCGGGATCTACAATGAGCAGTTCTTC
TRBJ1-2	NA	once	TRBV6-1	CASSEEFWGADGYTF	TGTGCCAGCAGTGAAGAGTTTTGGGGCGCCGATGGCTACACCTTC
TRBJ2-7	NA	NA	TRBV19	CASSIGGALSYEQYF	TGTGCCAGTAGTATCGGAGGGGCTCTATCCTACGAGCAGTACTTC
TRBJ2-2	NA	NA	TRBV10-3	CAISDERQRNTGELFF	TGTGCCATCAGTGACGAGCGACAGAGAAACACCGGGGAGCTGTTTTTT
TRBJ2-7	TRBD2	NA	TRBV7-6	CASSLAPGVAGTSYEQYF	TGTGCCAGCAGCTTAGCCCCCGGGGTAGCGGGGACCTCCTACGAGCAGTACTTC
TRBJ1-6	NA	NA	TRBV25-1	CASSPSPSSYNSPLHF	TGTGCCAGCAGTCCCAGCCCCAGCTCCTATAATTCACCCCTCCACTTT
TRBJ2-2	NA	NA	TRBV5-1	CASSRGFVNTGELFF	TGCGCCAGCAGCCGGGGATTCGTGAACACCGGGGAGCTGTTTTTT
TRBJ2-1	NA	NA	TRBV7-2	CASSLGSAMAYNEQFF	TGTGCCAGCAGCCTAGGAAGCGCTATGGCGTACAATGAGCAGTTCTTC
TRBJ2-5	NA	NA	TRBV4-2	CASSLRSRGERQETQYF	TGTGCCAGCAGCCTCCGCTCACGCGGGGAACGTCAAGAGACCCAGTACTTC
TRBJ1-6	NA	NA	TRBV19	CASGLGGNSPLHF	TGTGCCAGCGGGCTGGGAGGTAATTCACCCCTCCACTTT
TRBJ2-7	NA	NA	TRBV7-2	CASRNQAGVSYEQYF	TGTGCCAGCAGGAACCAGGCAGGAGTCTCCTACGAGCAGTACTTC
TRBJ1-4	NA	NA	TRBV19	CASSIKQVGEKLFF	TGTGCCAGTAGTATAAAGCAGGTTGGGGAAAAACTGTTTTTT
TRBJ2-3	NA	NA	TRBV3-1/TRBV3-2	CASSLSRRADTQYF	TGTGCCAGCAGCCTCTCGAGAAGGGCGGATACGCAGTATTTT
TRBJ1-1	NA	few	TRBV5-5	CASSLEGDGTEAFF	TGTGCCAGCAGCTTGGAAGGGGATGGGACTGAAGCTTTCTTT
TRBJ2-7	TRBD1	NA	TRBV11-1	CASSLTRTGSKDEQYF	TGTGCCAGCAGCTTAACCCGGACAGGGAGTAAGGACGAGCAGTACTTC
TRBJ2-5	TRBD2	NA	TRBV7-3	CASSLTGGWQETQYF	TGTGCCAGCAGCCTGACGGGAGGATGGCAAGAGACCCAGTACTTC
TRBJ1-1	TRBD1	once	TRBV19	CASSKPRDRVCTEAFF	TGTGCCAGTAGTAAGCCCCGGGACAGGGTATGCACTGAAGCTTTCTTT
TRBJ1-1	NA	NA	TRBV30	CAWSVAYEAFF	TGTGCCTGGAGTGTCGCCTATGAAGCTTTCTTT
TRBJ1-3	NA	NA	TRBV30	CAWKGTLGNTIYF	TGTGCCTGGAAGGGGACTCTCGGAAACACCATATATTTT
TRBJ1-2	NA	NA	TRBV5-4	CASSSTGSGENGYTF	TGTGCCAGCAGCTCCACAGGGTCAGGGGAGAATGGCTACACCTTC
TRBJ2-7	NA	NA	TRBV7-9	CASSNSHEQYF	TGTGCCAGCAGTAACTCTCACGAGCAGTACTTC
TRBJ2-3	TRBD2	NA	TRBV5-5	CASSFLTSGDTDTQYF	TGTGCCAGCAGCTTCCTGACTAGCGGGGACACAGATACGCAGTATTTT
TRBJ1-2	NA	NA	TRBV5-6	CASSRGRNYGYTF	TGTGCCAGCAGCCGGGGGCGGAACTATGGCTACACCTTC
TRBJ1-1	NA	NA	TRBV2	CASSDGSGNTEAFF	TGTGCCAGCAGTGATGGGTCAGGCAACACTGAAGCTTTCTTT
TRBJ1-1	NA	once	TRBV30	CALVRGTEAFF	TGTGCCCTGGTCCGCGGCACTGAAGCTTTCTTT
TRBJ1-2	TRBD1	NA	TRBV20-1	CSATDARGPFYGYTF	TGCAGTGCTACTGATGCCAGGGGGCCTTTCTATGGCTACACCTTC
TRBJ2-2	TRBD2	NA	TRBV6-1	CASSELPSGAGELFF	TGTGCCAGCAGTGAACTCCCTAGCGGGGCCGGGGAGCTGTTTTTT
TRBJ1-2	NA	NA	TRBV5-4	CASSLGPGFGSNYGYTF	TGTGCCAGCAGCTTGGGGCCCGGGTTCGGTTCTAACTATGGCTACACCTTC